One and the same sample provided the 6 T cell receptor beta chains below, sequenced in a study of cytomegalovirus exposure and HLA in healthy donors. Amplification used 60 Vbeta primers and 13 Jbeta primers. Assay: immunoSEQ multiplex PCR; the TCRdb copy retains only in-frame clones and omits some. The sample includes 200,000 to 250,000 clones, more than 65% of them seen just once. The sequencing input was PBMCs. These receptors originate from a man in his late teens or twenties in good health and CMV-seronegative.

This clone has more than one count but fewer than ten. The chain uses TRBV11-3 and TRBJ2-1, with D possibly being TRBD1 (5 bases). This CDR3 spans 15 amino acids. The germline V gene encodes CDR1 SGHNT and CDR2 YENEEA. The V gene lost 5 bases and the J gene lost 8 bases, with 19 bases spanning the gap. The CDR3 loop reads CASSPDTASSYEQFF. The CDR3 nucleotides read TGTGCCAGCAGCCCGGACACCGCGAGTTCTTATGAGCAGTTCTTC.

The CDR3 reads CASSLVGTGGSGQYF. The CDR3 nucleotides read TGCGCCAGCAGCTTGGTTGGGACAGGGGGCTCCGGGCAGTACTTC. The rearrangement links TRBV5-1 to TRBJ2-7; TRBD1 matches 12 bases. The V gene end was trimmed by 0 bases and the J gene end by 9 bases; junction bases not matched to a gene: 7. Germline V gives CDR1 SGHRS, CDR2 YFSETQ. This CDR3 is 15 amino acids long.

The chain combines TRBV9 with TRBJ1-2, with D possibly TRBD1 on 5 matching bases. Germline lookup yields CDR1 SGDLS and CDR2 YYNGEE. This CDR3 contains 12 residues. V lost 0 bases and J lost 7, with 7 bases in between. The CDR3 DNA sequence: TGTGCCAGCAGCGTAGTCCAGGGTGGCTACACCTTC. Translated, it gives CASSVVQGGYTF.

The gene calls are TRBV7-9 and TRBJ1-5, with D uncertain. The germline CDR1 and CDR2 sequences are SEHNR and FQNEAQ (reference sequence). CDR3 length: 14 amino acids. The germline V and J ends were trimmed by 1 base and 5 bases, with 9 bases remaining between them. CDR3 DNA sequence: TGTGCCAGCAGCTTAGGGGTAGGAGATCAGCCCCAGCATTTT. This translates into CASSLGVGDQPQHF.

This clone was recorded a few times. In DNA, the CDR3 is TGTGCCATCAGTGAGTCAGGGGTTTCCTGGGATGGGGCCAACGTCCTGACTTTC. It yields the protein CAISESGVSWDGANVLTF. The V and J genes are TRBV10-3 and TRBJ2-6; D is possibly TRBD1 (5 bases). Germline CDR1 ENHRY, CDR2 SYGVKD. The length of the CDR3 is 18 residues. V gave up 0 bases and J gave up 3 bases, with 15 bases separating them.

The chain has TRBV18 and TRBJ1-5; 7 bases are shared with TRBD1. V gave up 5 bases and J gave up 7 bases; unmatched junction bases: 5. This CDR3 spans 13 amino acids. Germline CDR1 and CDR2: KGHSH and LQKENI. The CDR3 DNA sequence: TGTGCCAGCTCAAAGACAGGGAACCAGCCCCAGCATTTT. This codes for CASSKTGNQPQHF.